Each of the 28 T cell receptor beta chains below was sequenced from the same sample in a study of immune heterogeneity within non-small cell lung tumors listed by TCRdb under 2018. Genomic DNA extracted from bulk tumor tissue served as TCR template, with about 0.65 ug gDNA amplified per sample. Multiple biopsies per primary tumor were taken during surgery, spaced as far apart as possible within the tumor mass. Patients in the study cohort, which was described as untreated, were newly diagnosed NSCLC cases going through curative surgery. This sample was sequenced with a HiSeq X Ten. The TCR beta CDR3 region was amplified with a multiplex PCR system whose first round ran for roughly 9 cycles using 32 V-gene forward primers and 13 J-gene reverse primers. TCRdb cleaned the public reads at Q25 with fastp, built clones with MiXCR and kept in-frame beta chains. CDR3 protein sequences are deduplicated, and each keeps its most common genes and DNA. The sample profile shows over a thousand distinct CDR3 sequences; approximately 34% of them were found once. The ten largest clones capture approximately 39% of the sample.

The sequencing input was lung tumor tissue. The source is a man aged 55 to 70 with non-small cell lung cancer.

In regard to this clonotype: A much larger clone lies a single base off, so this may be a read error. This chain uses TRBV5-5 with TRBJ1-2; possibly TRBD1 for D (5 bases). Germline lookup yields CDR1 SGHKS and CDR2 YYEKEE (reference sequence). The CDR3 sequence is 17 residues long. CDR3 nucleotide sequence: TGTGCCAGCATCTTGGCAGGGACCGGAATTATTAACTATGGCTACACCTTC. It is translated as CASILAGTGIINYGYTF.

This clonotype qualifies as medium-sized. This sequence joins TRBV7-2 and TRBJ2-1; 9 nucleotides line up with TRBD2. This CDR3 spans 16 amino acids. Germline V gene sequence: CDR1 SGHTA, CDR2 FQGNSA. Unmatched junction bases numbered 6, after V lost 5 bases and J lost 1 base. CDR3 DNA sequence: TGTGCCAGCAGCCCATGGACTAGCGAATCCTACAATGAGCAGTTCTTC. This encodes CASSPWTSESYNEQFF.

This chain links TRBV18 with TRBJ2-5; D uncertain. The CDR3 contains 14 residues. Germline assignment: CDR1 KGHSH and CDR2 LQKENI. Deletions cut 3 bases from V and 3 bases from J, with 11 bases between. CDR3 sequence reads: CASSPDGLEETQYF. CDR3 nucleotides: TGTGCCAGCTCACCGGACGGGTTAGAAGAGACCCAGTACTTC.

The sample holds a few counts of this clonotype. V usage is TRBV28 and J usage is TRBJ2-7; TRBD2 is a possible D gene (6 bases). Trimming cost V 2 bases and J 2 bases, with 13 bases left between them. The CDR3 runs 15 residues. CDR1 is MDHEN, CDR2 SYDVKM, per germline. The CDR3 DNA is TGTGCCAGCAGTTTACGGCGGGAAGGCACCTACGAGCAGTACTTC. Its translation is CASSLRREGTYEQYF.

Points on this clonotype: A read error may be the cause here, since a much bigger clone is one base away. CDR3 protein: CANSSTTSGRGRDTQYF. The CDR3 nucleotides read TGTGCCAACAGCTCGACGACTAGCGGGAGGGGAAGAGATACGCAGTATTTT. The chain carries TRBV7-3 and TRBJ2-3; 14 nucleotides line up with TRBD2. The CDR3 runs to 17 residues. Germline V gene data show CDR1 as SGHTA and CDR2 as FQGTGA.

This chain joins TRBV11-2 and TRBJ2-3; D tentatively fits TRBD1 or TRBD2 (5 bases each). The germline V gene has CDR1 SGHAT and CDR2 FQNNGV. Trimming pared 3 bases from V and 4 bases from J, leaving 8 bases between. The CDR3 is 13 amino acids. CDR3 DNA: TGTGCCAGCAGCTTTGGGGGAGCAGATACGCAGTATTTT. Translated, it gives CASSFGGADTQYF.

Worth noting for this clonotype: Being one base from a much bigger clone, this may be a read error. The chain recombines TRBV19 with TRBJ2-3; perhaps TRBD2 as D (5 bases). CDR1 is LNHDA and CDR2 is SQIVND in the germline V gene (reference sequence). Trimming removed 9 bases at V and 4 bases at J, with 17 bases between. This CDR3 comprises 14 residues. In DNA, the CDR3 is TGTGCCAGCACTGAGGGCTCCTCTGCAGATACGCAGTATTTT. Translating gives CASTEGSSADTQYF.

This clonotype has just a few counts. The V and J genes are TRBV5-1 and TRBJ2-7; 9 positions agree with TRBD1. Germline trimming cut 0 bases from V and 6 bases from J; bases unmatched to any gene: 1. This CDR3 is built from 13 residues. Germline V gene data show CDR1 as SGHRS and CDR2 as YFSETQ. The CDR3 nucleotides are TGCGCCAGCAGCTTGGGACAGGGGGGCGAGCAGTACTTC. Translation gives CASSLGQGGEQYF.

In this sample, this clonotype is large. The chain employs TRBV20-1 and TRBJ2-7; D gene ambiguous. Trimming took off 2 bases at V and 4 bases at J, with 12 bases between the two ends. There are 13 residues in the CDR3. Per the germline V gene, CDR1 is DFQATT and CDR2 is SNEGSKA (reference sequence). CDR3 loop: CSARSADGYEQYF. The CDR3 DNA is TGCAGTGCTAGATCAGCCGACGGGTACGAGCAGTACTTC.

Note on this clonotype: This sequence may be a read error, since a much larger clone differs from it by one base. The chain couples TRBV28 to TRBJ2-5, with 12 bases matching TRBD2. Germline V lookup: CDR1 MDHEN, CDR2 SYDVKM. The CDR3 contains 18 residues. Here the CDR3 reads CSSSFVGGKLAGGETQYF. DNA of the CDR3: TGTTCCAGCAGTTTTGTAGGAGGGAAACTAGCGGGAGGAGAGACCCAGTACTTC.

This clonotype was seen a handful of times. This sequence joins TRBV6-2 or TRBV6-3 and TRBJ1-5; D is perhaps TRBD1 (6 bases). Germline lookup yields CDR1 MNHEY and CDR2 SVGEGT. V was pared by 2 bases and J by 6 bases, with 11 bases between. The CDR3 runs to 14 residues. The CDR3 sequence: CASSYVGARQPQHF. CDR3 sequence (DNA): TGTGCCAGCAGTTACGTGGGGGCTCGTCAGCCCCAGCATTTT.

Of note for this clonotype: This may arise from a read error, as a much more abundant clone is one base away. This sequence joins TRBV11-2 and TRBJ2-1; no reliable D call. CDR3 size: 15 residues. The germline CDR1 and CDR2 sequences are SGHAT and FQNNGV. The CDR3 nucleotides read TGTGTCAGCAGCTTATTTTACAGCTCCTACAATGAGCAGTTCTTC. Protein sequence: CVSSLFYSSYNEQFF. The whole variable domain, filled in from reference TRBV11-2 and TRBJ2-1, reads EAGVAQSPRYKIIEKRQSVAFWCNPISGHATLYWYQQILGQGPKLLIQFQNNGVVDDSQLPKDRFSAERLKGVDSTLKIQPAKLEDSAVYLCVSSLFYSSYNEQFFGPGTRLTVL.

The chain employs TRBV6-1 and TRBJ2-3; TRBD1 agrees at 8 bases. Germline V gene data show CDR1 as MNHNS and CDR2 as SASEGT. V shed 7 bases and J 6 bases; nucleotides not matched to a gene: 9. CDR3 length equals 14 residues. The CDR3 region is CASKRDRTRDTQYF. The DNA of the CDR3 is TGTGCCAGCAAAAGGGACAGGACGAGGGATACGCAGTATTTT.

This clonotype was picked up a small number of times. This sequence joins TRBV4-1 and TRBJ1-1; D might be TRBD1 (5 bases). V was trimmed by 4 bases and J by 10 bases, leaving 22 bases between them. The CDR3 has 15 amino acids. Germline CDR1 is MGHRA and CDR2 is YSYEKL. CDR3 sequence: CASSPVGSSGRGAFF. The CDR3 DNA sequence: TGCGCCAGCAGCCCCGTCGGGTCTTCAGGAAGGGGAGCTTTCTTT.

With respect to this clonotype: A much more abundant neighbour one base away suggests this may be a read error. The conserved phenylalanine or tryptophan normally closing the CDR3 is absent here, so this likely arose from a read error. The V call is TRBV5-1, the J call TRBJ1-6, with D uncertain. The CDR3 sequence is 14 residues long. V shed 4 bases and J shed 10 bases, with 15 bases lying between them. Germline CDR1 SGHRS, CDR2 YFSETQ. The CDR3 nucleotides are TGCGCCAGCAGCCGAGACACACCGGGATCACCCCTCCACCTT. Translated: CASSRDTPGSPLHL.

Details on this clonotype: This may be a read error, as it is one base from a much larger clone. The rearrangement joins TRBV6-2 or TRBV6-3 to TRBJ2-1; D remains ambiguous. CDR1 is MNHEY, CDR2 SVGEGT, per germline. This CDR3 contains 16 residues. The CDR3 DNA reads TGTGCCATCAGTGCCACGGGTGCAAGCTCCTACAATGAGCAGTTCTTC. Its translation: CAISATGASSYNEQFF.

In its sample, this clonotype is medium-sized. V gene TRBV13 combines with J gene TRBJ2-1, with D possibly being TRBD1 or TRBD2 (5 bases each). V lost 3 bases and J 2 bases, leaving 8 bases between the germline ends. The CDR3 extends over 14 amino acids. Germline V CDR1 and CDR2: PRHDT, FYEKMQ (reference sequence). CDR3 sequence reads: CASSFRGPYNEQFF. As DNA, the CDR3 is TGTGCCAGCAGCTTCCGGGGACCCTACAATGAGCAGTTCTTC.

V is TRBV7-6 and J is TRBJ2-3; no reliable D call. The CDR3 is 15 amino acids. V lost 5 bases and J 0 bases, leaving 12 bases between the germline ends. Germline V gene data show CDR1 as SGHVS and CDR2 as FNYEAQ. This CDR3 reads CASSQTDLSTDTQYF. In DNA form, the CDR3 reads TGTGCCAGCAGCCAGACGGACCTTAGCACAGATACGCAGTATTTT.

This chain links TRBV2 with TRBJ1-6; D perhaps matches TRBD1 (5 bases). Germline V gene data show CDR1 as SNHLY and CDR2 as FYNNEI. CDR3 length: 12 residues. The V end was cut by 6 bases, the J end by 7 bases, with 7 bases between. CDR3 DNA: TGTGCCAGCAGGGGGGACAATTCACCCCTCCACTTT. Its protein product is CASRGDNSPLHF. The full variable domain, completed using reference TRBV2 and TRBJ1-6, is EPEVTQTPSHQVTQMGQEVILRCVPISNHLYFYWYRQILGQKVEFLVSFYNNEISEKSEIFDDQFSVERPDGSNFTLKIRSTKLEDSAMYFCASRGDNSPLHFGNGTRLTVT.

In this sample, this clonotype turned up a few times. The V and J genes are TRBV9 and TRBJ1-5, with TRBD1 matching over 11 bases. The CDR3 spans 14 residues. After removal of 2 bases from V and 6 bases from J, the junction contained 1 base not matched to a gene. CDR1 is SGDLS, CDR2 YYNGEE, per germline. DNA of the CDR3: TGTGCCAGCAGCGTTGGACAGGGGGCTCAGCCCCAGCATTTT. It specifies CASSVGQGAQPQHF.

The genes are TRBV28 and TRBJ2-1; no clear D. The CDR3 contains 15 residues. Germline values: CDR1 MDHEN, CDR2 SYDVKM. With 2 bases removed from V and 9 bases from J, the gap between germline ends came to 17 bases. The CDR3 is CASSLLARWPVEQFF. In DNA form, the CDR3 reads TGTGCCAGCAGTTTACTGGCACGTTGGCCGGTTGAGCAGTTCTTC.

This clonotype is judged medium-sized (0.01 to 0.1%). The chain has TRBV6-2 or TRBV6-3 and TRBJ2-2; 10 bases agree with TRBD2. Germline CDR1 reads MNHEY; CDR2 reads SVGEGT. J was trimmed by 7 bases and V by 6 bases; bases with no gene match: 8. The CDR3 is 15 residues long. CDR3 DNA sequence: TGTGCCAGCAGAGGGAGCGGGAGGGCCCACGGGGAGCTGTTTTTT. Encoded protein: CASRGSGRAHGELFF.

This clonotype is large (0.1 to 1%). The V gene is TRBV20-1, the J gene TRBJ2-7, with 13 positions matching TRBD2. Looked up from germline, CDR1 is DFQATT and CDR2 is SNEGSKA (reference sequence). CDR3 length equals 18 residues. J lost 2 bases, V lost 0 bases, and 10 bases had no gene match. CDR3 bases: TGCAGTGCTAGAGATCGCAAAGGACTAGCGGGAGACCCCTACGAGCAGTACTTC. This encodes CSARDRKGLAGDPYEQYF.

This clonotype was seen a handful of times. The chain combines TRBV7-3 with TRBJ2-3, with D possibly matching TRBD2 (6 bases). Germline assignment: CDR1 SGHTA and CDR2 FQGTGA. The germline V and J ends were trimmed by 5 bases and 5 bases, with 20 bases remaining between them. The CDR3 extends over 16 amino acids. CDR3 sequence (DNA): TGTGCCAGCAGCCGCCATGGGGCGGGATCGAAAGATACGCAGTATTTT. Protein product: CASSRHGAGSKDTQYF. Full variable domain (outside the CDR3, taken from reference TRBV7-3 and TRBJ2-3): GAGVSQTPSNKVTEKGKYVELRCDPISGHTALYWYRQSLGQGPEFLIYFQGTGAADDSGLPNDRFFAVRPEGSVSTLKIQRTERGDSAVYLCASSRHGAGSKDTQYFGPGTRLTVL.

Concerning this clonotype itself: A much larger clonotype is one base distant, so this may be a read error. The chain carries TRBV24-1 and TRBJ2-3; D uncertain. V gave up 9 bases and J gave up 2 bases, with 5 bases separating them. Germline V gene lookup returns CDR1 KGHDR and CDR2 SFDVKD. The length of the CDR3 is 11 residues. Here the CDR3 reads CATLDTDTQYF. The CDR3 nucleotides read TGTGCCACCCTCGACACAGATACGCAGTATTTT.

The chain is built from TRBV7-3 and TRBJ2-5; 10 bases line up with TRBD1. The germline V gene encodes CDR1 SGHTA and CDR2 FQGTGA. CDR3 size: 16 residues. V trimming: 4 bases; J trimming: 4 bases; junction bases outside the gene matches: 9. The DNA of the CDR3 is TGTGCCAGCAGCTCAAAACCCAGGGACAGGGGAGAGACCCAGTACTTC. Residues: CASSSKPRDRGETQYF.

The CDR3 protein is CAISGGTGGVFGYEQYF. The CDR3 bases are TGTGCCATCAGTGGGGGGACAGGGGGCGTATTCGGCTACGAGCAGTACTTC. The rearrangement links TRBV10-3 to TRBJ2-7; 12 nucleotides agree with TRBD1. Germline-derived CDR1 and CDR2 are ENHRY and SYGVKD. The CDR3 runs to 17 residues. After removal of 4 bases from V and 3 bases from J, the junction contained 10 bases not matched to a gene.

This clonotype has only a few counts. The chain joins TRBV10-1 to TRBJ2-1, with 7 bases lining up with TRBD1. The CDR3 length is 14 residues. The V gene end was trimmed by 6 bases and the J gene end by 8 bases; junction bases not matched to a gene: 10. Germline CDR1 and CDR2: WNHNN and SYGVQD (reference sequence). This CDR3 is CASSPGVTGYEQFF. DNA of the CDR3: TGCGCCAGCAGCCCCGGCGTGACAGGGTATGAGCAGTTCTTC.